These 21 T cell receptor beta chains originate from one sample sequenced in a study of T cell changes during pregnancy in multiple sclerosis. Sequenced by immunoSEQ multiplex PCR; TCRdb stores in-frame clones only, minus some. Here the sample spans some 130,000 clones, roughly 96% being singletons. The sequencing here drew on peripheral blood, taken after pregnancy. The source is a female donor with multiple sclerosis, enrolled in a pregnancy study.

This clone turned up a few times. The chain links TRBV7-9 to TRBJ1-2, with 10 bases fitting TRBD1. V lost 2 bases to trimming and J lost 8 bases; unmatched junction nucleotides: 8. Germline V CDR1 and CDR2: SEHNR, FQNEAQ (reference sequence). The CDR3 spans 15 residues. The CDR3 spells CASSLYRQGAWGYTF. For the CDR3, the DNA is TGTGCCAGCAGCTTATACCGACAGGGGGCTTGGGGCTACACCTTC.

This clone was observed a single time. The gene calls are TRBV19 and TRBJ2-7; D remains unclear. The CDR3 consists of 14 residues. Looked up from germline, CDR1 is LNHDA and CDR2 is SQIVND (reference sequence). With 5 bases removed from V and 0 bases from J, the gap between germline ends came to 11 bases. DNA of the CDR3: TGTGCCAGTAGTTCTACATACAGCTCCTACGAGCAGTACTTC. Amino acids: CASSSTYSSYEQYF.

This rearrangement joins TRBV29-1 to TRBJ2-5; TRBD2 matches at 8 bases. The ends lost 7 bases at V and 3 bases at J; junction bases unmatched: 4. This CDR3 region has 12 residues. Looked up from germline, CDR1 is SQVTM and CDR2 is ANQGSEA. CDR3 amino acids: CSGTSGKETQYF. The CDR3 bases are TGCAGCGGCACTAGCGGAAAAGAGACCCAGTACTTC.

The V gene is TRBV5-4, the J gene TRBJ1-2; 7 nucleotides agree with TRBD1. The CDR3 spans 13 residues. Germline V lookup: CDR1 SGHNT, CDR2 YYREEE (reference sequence). The trim removed 3 bases at V and 8 bases at J, leaving 7 bases unmatched. The CDR3 DNA sequence: TGTGCCAGCAGCTCCGGGACAGCCTACGGCTACACCTTC. Translating gives CASSSGTAYGYTF.

J is TRBJ2-7 and V is TRBV6-1, with D possibly TRBD1 on 5 matching bases. Germline V gene lookup returns CDR1 MNHNS and CDR2 SASEGT. V was cut by 11 bases and J by 2 bases, with 16 bases left in between. The CDR3 spans 13 residues. In DNA, the CDR3 is TGTGCCTGCACGGATGGGGCCGCCTACGAGCAGTACTTC. This gives the protein CACTDGAAYEQYF.

This rearrangement joins TRBV13 to TRBJ2-7; 9 nucleotides agree with TRBD2. Looked up from germline, CDR1 is PRHDT and CDR2 is FYEKMQ (reference sequence). J was trimmed by 2 bases and V by 5 bases; bases with no gene match: 7. CDR3 length: 15 residues. CDR3 nucleotides: TGTGCCAGCAGCAAACGGACTAGCGCTACCTACGAGCAGTACTTC. Its protein product is CASSKRTSATYEQYF.

A word on this clone: Germline and junction disagree at one end, which may indicate a read error. The chain employs TRBV7-9 and TRBJ1-1; D may be TRBD1 (5 bases). CDR1 is SEHNR, CDR2 FQNEAQ, per germline (reference sequence). The CDR3 is 11 residues long. CDR3 DNA: TGTGCCAGCAGCTTAGAGGGGAGGACCCCTTTT. It specifies CASSLEGRTPF.

This chain connects TRBV4-2 to TRBJ2-7, with TRBD2 matching 8 bases. The CDR3 contains 17 residues. Germline V gives CDR1 LGHNA, CDR2 YNFKEQ. V was clipped by 2 bases and J by 3 bases; unmatched bases: 12. CDR3 in DNA: TGTGCCAGCAGCCAAACTGTGACGGGAGGGCCGGTCTACGAGCAGTACTTC. Translated, it gives CASSQTVTGGPVYEQYF.

The rearrangement uses TRBV28 and TRBJ1-4, with 9 bases that match TRBD1. The CDR3 sequence is 16 residues long. V was clipped by 5 bases and J by 2 bases; unmatched bases: 6. Per the germline V gene, CDR1 is MDHEN and CDR2 is SYDVKM. In DNA form, the CDR3 reads TGTGCCAGCAGTGAACAGGGGGCGAGGACTAATGAAAAACTGTTTTTT. This sequence encodes CASSEQGARTNEKLFF.

The chain combines TRBV2 with TRBJ2-1; 9 bases are a match to TRBD1. In germline, CDR1 is SNHLY, CDR2 FYNNEI. This CDR3 contains 14 residues. Trimming cost V 5 bases and J 8 bases; bases outside gene matches: 7. The CDR3 coding sequence is TGTGCCAGCAGTCGACAGGGGGTCGGCGATGAGCAGTTCTTC. Amino acid sequence: CASSRQGVGDEQFF.

Only a few counts were recorded for this clone. This chain connects TRBV9 to TRBJ1-1, with 9 bases fitting TRBD1. The J segment lost 2 bases and the V segment lost 2 bases, leaving 4 bases of the junction unmatched. The length of the CDR3 is 15 residues. CDR1 is SGDLS and CDR2 is YYNGEE in the germline V gene. CDR3 residues: CASSVRGQGNTEAFF. The CDR3 DNA is TGTGCCAGCAGCGTTAGGGGACAGGGAAACACTGAAGCTTTCTTT. The whole variable domain, filled in from reference TRBV9 and TRBJ1-1, reads DSGVTQTPKHLITATGQRVTLRCSPRSGDLSVYWYQQSLDQGLQFLIQYYNGEERAKGNILERFSAQQFPDLHSELNLSSLELGDSALYFCASSVRGQGNTEAFFGQGTRLTVV.

The chain is built from TRBV4-2 and TRBJ2-7; 7 bases agree with TRBD2. Germline loops: CDR1 LGHNA, CDR2 YNFKEQ. The junction had 4 bases not matched to a gene; V was cut back by 2 bases and J by 3 bases. The CDR3 length is 14 residues. The CDR3 sequence: CASSQTGLLYEQYF. CDR3 in DNA: TGTGCCAGCAGCCAAACGGGACTACTCTACGAGCAGTACTTC.

V usage is TRBV7-9 and J usage is TRBJ2-7, with 7 nucleotides matching TRBD1. The CDR3 loop spans 16 amino acids. Looked up from germline, CDR1 is SEHNR and CDR2 is FQNEAQ (reference sequence). V was clipped by 5 bases and J by 0 bases; unmatched bases: 10. CDR3 sequence (DNA): TGTGCCAGCAGCCTACCCAGACAGGGAAACTCCTACGAGCAGTACTTC. This sequence encodes CASSLPRQGNSYEQYF.

The V gene is TRBV6-6, the J gene TRBJ1-2; D uncertain. The CDR3 has 13 residues. V was pared by 4 bases and J by 6 bases, with 12 bases between. From germline, CDR1 is MNHNY and CDR2 SVGAGI (reference sequence). CDR3 region: CASSFLGTDGYTF. Here the CDR3 DNA reads TGTGCCAGCAGTTTCCTTGGAACAGATGGCTACACCTTC.

V is TRBV28 and J is TRBJ2-3, with D tentatively TRBD1 (6 bases). Germline-derived CDR1 and CDR2 are MDHEN and SYDVKM. This CDR3 contains 15 residues. The V gene lost 4 bases and the J gene lost 1 base, with 12 bases spanning the gap. CDR3 sequence: CASSSQGRGTDTQYF. CDR3 coding DNA: TGTGCCAGCAGTTCACAGGGTAGGGGCACAGATACGCAGTATTTT.

The gene calls are TRBV14 and TRBJ2-1; TRBD1 agrees at 8 bases. This CDR3 region has 16 residues. CDR1 is SGHDN and CDR2 is FVKESK in the germline V gene. Trimming removed 3 bases from V and 5 bases from J; junction bases left unmatched: 9. This CDR3 is CASSHARGLRNNEQFF. As DNA, the CDR3 is TGTGCCAGCAGCCATGCCAGGGGGCTGAGGAACAATGAGCAGTTCTTC.

V is TRBV6-5 and J is TRBJ2-1, with 8 bases lining up with TRBD2. The length of the CDR3 is 15 residues. V lost 7 bases and J lost 5; bases outside the gene matches: 10. Germline CDR1 MNHEY, CDR2 SVGAGI. The DNA for the CDR3 is TGTGCCAGCAACAATCCCGGGACTAGGAACAATGAGCAGTTCTTC. It encodes CASNNPGTRNNEQFF.

The CDR3 coding sequence is TGTGCCAGCAGTCTCGACCTCGCGGCTAGCGATCTTGGGACCCAGTACTTC. It specifies CASSLDLAASDLGTQYF. The V call is TRBV4-2, the J call TRBJ2-5; TRBD2 might be the D (6 bases). The CDR3 has 17 amino acids. Germline loops: CDR1 LGHNA, CDR2 YNFKEQ. The V end lost 6 bases, the J end lost 7 bases, and 27 bases lay between the germline ends.

The chain is built from TRBV11-3 and TRBJ2-7, with D tentatively TRBD2 (6 bases). CDR1 and CDR2 (germline): SGHNT, YENEEA. V was trimmed by 5 bases and J by 0 bases, leaving 17 bases between them. The CDR3 spans 16 residues. The CDR3 nucleotides are TGTGCCAGCAGCCCCGGGGGACTCCTGAGCTCCTACGAGCAGTACTTC. Amino acid sequence: CASSPGGLLSSYEQYF.

This chain connects TRBV4-1 to TRBJ2-3; TRBD2 matches at 7 bases. This CDR3 region has 14 residues. The V and J ends lost 3 bases and 4 bases, in that order; junction bases with no gene match: 4. Germline V gives CDR1 MGHRA, CDR2 YSYEKL. CDR3 residues: CASSQREGPDTQYF. CDR3 bases: TGCGCCAGCAGCCAGAGGGAGGGCCCAGATACGCAGTATTTT.

The DNA of the CDR3 is TGTGCCAGCAGCGTAGTACCCGGAGGACCAACCGGGGAGCTGTTTTTT. It is translated as CASSVVPGGPTGELFF. The gene calls are TRBV9 and TRBJ2-2, with a possible D match to TRBD2 (5 bases). CDR1 and CDR2 from the germline V gene are SGDLS and YYNGEE. CDR3 length: 16 amino acids. Deletions cut 0 bases from V and 5 bases from J, with 14 bases between.